This record looks at one TCR beta chain sequence and its context. What it binds is unknown. The germline V gene has CDR1 MNHEY and CDR2 SVGAGI. This CDR3 region has 16 residues. V trimming: 5 bases; J trimming: 2 bases; junction bases outside the gene matches: 9. The sample originates from a study of blood T cells in healthy people across ages. Notes on the study in general: Naive CD4+ cells and diversity were both higher in long-lived donors than in aged donors.

Sample-barcoded 5' priming and a J-beta primer mix drove a second PCR of roughly 7 to 11 cycles. A single record per CDR3 protein comes from TCRdb applying MiXCR to the 5' RACE reads. The sample consists of some 800,000 distinct CDR3 sequences, around 25% of them appearing once. These same data were also listed under a study on T cells of mothers and their children. That source adds: RNA was extracted, and all of it went into cDNA synthesis at roughly 1.4 ug per 15 ul.

V and J are TRBV6-5 and TRBJ2-3, with TRBD1 matching 8 bases. This receptor was identified in a boy younger than 18 in good health. The material sequenced was blood. CDR3 residues: CASSNYGTGLTDTQYF. Written as DNA, the CDR3 is TGTGCCAGCAGTAACTACGGGACAGGACTCACAGATACGCAGTATTTT.